Below are 13 T cell receptor beta chains sequenced from a single sample in a study of CD8+CD57+ T cells in acquired aplastic anemia (dated by TCRdb to the late 2010s). The reads were generated on an Illumina HiSeq 2000. Genomic DNA was used as template for profiling of TCR beta VDJ combinations and CDR3 sequences. TCRdb took the public reads, trimmed them with fastp at Q25, ran MiXCR for clone calling and kept in-frame beta chains. Rows are combined by CDR3 protein, so each entry shows the most common genes and DNA. For this sample there are 270,000 or so distinct CDR3 sequences; around 82% appear just once. 35% to 50% of the sample is held by the ten biggest clonotypes. The patients picked for sequencing were ones in whom flow cytometry had shown an expansion of CD8+CD57+ cells. The sample consisted of sorted CD4+, CD8+, or CD8+CD57+ T cells (not recorded which) from PBMCs. The origin of the receptors is a human donor with aplastic anemia.

Comments on this clonotype: Compared with germline, one end of the junction differs, possibly owing to a read error. The chain combines TRBV6-5 with TRBJ1-1, with TRBD1 identical over 11 bases. This CDR3 contains 15 residues. Germline CDR1 reads MNHEY; CDR2 reads SVGAGI. The CDR3: CASSSPGQGGTEVFF. The CDR3 nucleotides are TGTGCCAGCAGTTCCCCGGGACAGGGGGGCACTGAAGTTTTCTTT.

Worth noting for this clonotype: One end of the junction fails to match germline, which may point to a read error. This chain connects TRBV7-8 to TRBJ2-5, with D maybe TRBD1 (5 bases). The germline V gene encodes CDR1 SGHVS and CDR2 FQNEAQ. This CDR3 is 14 amino acids long. Written as DNA, the CDR3 is TGTGCCACCAGCTGGGGCTCCGGCGAAGAGAACGAGTACTTC. Its translation is CATSWGSGEENEYF.

The chain joins TRBV7-6 to TRBJ1-1, with TRBD1 matching 7 bases. Germline lookup yields CDR1 SGHVS and CDR2 FNYEAQ. Trimming took 1 base from V and 14 from J; bases not matched to a gene: 16. The CDR3 sequence is 15 residues long. The CDR3 region is CASSLDRGKTPLHFF. CDR3 nucleotides: TGTGCCAGCAGCTTAGACAGGGGCAAGACACCCCTACACTTCTTT.

In regard to this clonotype: This likely comes from a read error, as the CDR3 has no conserved phenylalanine or tryptophan at its end. The DNA is left out, because the CDR3 cannot be placed on it with certainty; the CDR3 is given as TCRdb lists it. The V call is TRBV7-3, the J call TRBJ2-3; TRBD1, the D gene given by the table, was not confirmed from the DNA. The CDR3 is 13 residues long, ends included. The germline gives CDR1 SGHTA, CDR2 FQGTGA. Here the CDR3 reads CASGDGGSGTKYS.

This clonotype was seen more than once but under ten times. The rearrangement links TRBV2 to TRBJ1-1; TRBD1 might be the D (6 bases). This CDR3 region has 15 residues. Germline V gene data show CDR1 as SNHLY and CDR2 as FYNNEI. V was clipped by 8 bases and J by 1 base, with 17 bases between them. CDR3: CASGVDLTGNTEAFF. Written as DNA, the CDR3 is TGTGCCAGCGGCGTCGATCTGACAGGGAACACTGAAGCTTTCTTT.

This clonotype has a single count. Since the CDR3 does not end with the conserved phenylalanine or tryptophan, this likely comes from a read error. The limits of the CDR3 on the DNA are not certain, so only TCRdb's listed CDR3 is given. The V gene is TRBV9, the J gene TRBJ2-1; no check of the table's D call, TRBD2, against the DNA was made. The CDR3 sequence runs 13 residues, both termini included. Germline CDR1 and CDR2: SGDLS and YYNGEE. CDR3 region: CASSDSSLGYTFV.

CDR3 sequence (DNA): TGCAGTGCTGTGAGCAGGGCGGGAGGTATAAGGGATACGCAGTATTTT. It yields the protein CSAVSRAGGIRDTQYF. This chain links TRBV20-1 with TRBJ2-3, with TRBD2 identical over 8 bases. Germline V CDR1 and CDR2: DFQATT, SNEGSKA (reference sequence). The ends lost 5 bases at V and 6 bases at J; junction bases unmatched: 16. This CDR3 is 16 amino acids long.

The rearrangement links TRBV19 to TRBJ2-5; 7 bases are shared with TRBD2. V lost 6 bases to trimming and J lost 5 bases; unmatched junction nucleotides: 9. This CDR3 contains 14 residues. Germline V lookup: CDR1 LNHDA, CDR2 SQIVND (reference sequence). The CDR3 bases are TGTGCCAGTAGCGAGTCGGGGGGTGGGGAGACCCAGTACTTC. Translated, it gives CASSESGGGETQYF.

Note on this clonotype: The junction and the germline gene differ at one end; a read error may be behind it. V usage is TRBV7-9 and J usage is TRBJ1-6, with D perhaps TRBD1 (5 bases). CDR3 length: 14 amino acids. Germline V gene data show CDR1 as SEHNR and CDR2 as FQNEAQ (reference sequence). CDR3 in DNA: TGTGCCAGCAGCTTTCAAAGAAGCGGGGCTTCAGCAGTTTTT. It specifies CASSFQRSGASAVF.

This rearrangement joins TRBV20-1 to TRBJ1-2; perhaps TRBD1 as D (6 bases). The CDR3 runs 12 residues. V gave up 4 bases and J gave up 6 bases, with 12 bases separating them. CDR1 is DFQATT, CDR2 SNEGSKA, per germline (reference sequence). The CDR3 DNA reads as TGCAGTGCTAATACAGGGTTAGATGGCTACACCTTC. As protein: CSANTGLDGYTF.

Details on this clonotype: The CDR3 end shows no conserved phenylalanine or tryptophan, and so a read error is likely. The limits of the CDR3 on the DNA are not certain, so only TCRdb's listed CDR3 is given. V gene TRBV7-8 combines with J gene TRBJ2-3; the table assigns TRBD1, which was not confirmed against the DNA. The germline gives CDR1 SGHVS, CDR2 FQNEAQ. With termini counted, the CDR3 has 12 amino acids. This CDR3 reads CASSFHPDGTAL.

This rearrangement joins TRBV7-9 to TRBJ1-5; a weak D match, TRBD1 (5 bases). The V and J ends lost 3 bases and 14 bases respectively, with 23 bases between them. Germline values: CDR1 SEHNR, CDR2 FQNEAQ (reference sequence). The CDR3 loop spans 15 amino acids. CDR3 nucleotides: TGTGCCAGCAGCTTTCAAAGAAGCGGGGGGAGCCCTGAGCATTTT. Encoded protein: CASSFQRSGGSPEHF.

The chain uses TRBV11-1 and TRBJ2-3; no reliable D call. V lost 4 bases and J lost 6, with 14 bases in between. Germline V CDR1 and CDR2: SGHAT, FQDESV (reference sequence). CDR3 length: 14 residues. The DNA of the CDR3 is TGTGCCAGCAGCTCTCAAAGAGACGGGGATACGCAGTATTTT. Translating it yields CASSSQRDGDTQYF.